The rows below give T cell receptor beta chains drawn from one sample of a study of regulatory T cells in long-lasting Graves disease. One entry per CDR3 protein results from TCRdb running MiXCR on the multiplex PCR reads. This repertoire shows 400,000 to 500,000 distinct CDR3 sequences, about 14% found once; its top ten account for roughly 18%. The same data also went into a second study, on T cells in Graves' hyperthyroidism and ophthalmopathy.

The sequencing used peripheral blood mononuclear cells (PBMCs), collected at new diagnosis, from a patient treated with antithyroid drugs. The receptors originated from a woman aged 45-59 years with Graves disease. CDR3s include the opening cysteine and the closing phenylalanine or tryptophan. D genes are given only for firm matches. Clone sizes are given selectively: once, few, many, or a class where the clone is expanded.

v_call	clone_size	j_call	d_call	cdr3_aa	cdr3_nt
TRBV28	many	TRBJ2-2	.	CASKSGLAIDTGELFF	TGTGCCAGCAAGTCGGGGTTGGCGATCGACACCGGGGAGCTGTTTTTT
TRBV19	many	TRBJ1-1	TRBD1	CASSIGTGGTEAFF	TGTGCCAGTAGTATAGGGACAGGGGGAACTGAAGCTTTCTTT
TRBV3-1	many	TRBJ2-3	.	CASSQDGGADTQYF	TGTGCCAGCAGCCAAGATGGCGGGGCAGATACGCAGTATTTT
TRBV11-3	many	TRBJ2-7	TRBD1	CASSPGTGEFYEQYF	TGTGCCAGCAGCCCCGGGACAGGGGAGTTCTACGAGCAGTACTTC
TRBV27	.	TRBJ1-1	.	CASSFPGSYTEAFF	TGTGCCAGCAGTTTCCCGGGGAGCTACACTGAAGCTTTCTTT
TRBV5-6	.	TRBJ2-1	TRBD1	CASSLARTGGNEQFF	TGTGCCAGCAGCTTGGCAAGGACAGGGGGTAATGAGCAGTTCTTC
TRBV3-1	.	TRBJ2-1	TRBD2	CASSQDFFGGRAREQFF	TGTGCCAGCAGCCAAGATTTCTTCGGCGGGAGGGCCAGAGAGCAGTTCTTC
TRBV11-2	many	TRBJ2-2	TRBD2	CASSSLAGRDTGELFF	TGTGCCAGCAGCTCATTAGCGGGTCGGGACACCGGGGAGCTGTTTTTT
TRBV7-9	.	TRBJ2-1	TRBD2	CASSLTSRPSGMNEQFF	TGTGCCAGCAGCTTAACCTCCCGGCCTAGCGGGATGAATGAGCAGTTCTTC
TRBV4-1	few	TRBJ2-7	.	CASSQVVAGNGYEQYF	TGCGCCAGCAGCCAAGTGGTGGCAGGGAACGGATACGAGCAGTACTTC
TRBV30	many	TRBJ2-7	TRBD1	CAWSTRTGSEQYF	TGTGCCTGGAGTACCCGGACAGGGTCCGAGCAGTACTTC
TRBV2	.	TRBJ2-1	TRBD1	CASFARDRGGNEQFF	TGTGCCAGCTTTGCTCGGGACAGGGGCGGCAATGAGCAGTTCTTC